This entry concerns a single T cell receptor beta chain. This clonotype was counted a few times. What antigen it recognizes has not been identified. No base qualities exist here, and no much larger clone lies one base off it. This specimen comes from a study of T cells in Graves' hyperthyroidism and ophthalmopathy (dated 2019 in TCRdb). Regarding the research as a whole: Peripheral blood samples were taken at the time of initial diagnosis, prior to any treatment. TCR V-J signatures able to tell the groups apart were searched for in a discovery cohort of approximately 95 patients, of whom 43 had Graves' ophthalmopathy and under 65 had stable Graves' hyperthyroidism. An independent validation cohort of 18 to 20 hyperthyroidism patients and approximately 17 patients who later progressed to ophthalmopathy tested prospective prediction of ophthalmopathy. The approximately 98 discovery patients were randomly divided into training and test sets at a 7:3 ratio. In roughly six Graves' hyperthyroidism patients, the study also compared T-cell repertoires from thyroid tissue with T-cell repertoires from blood. Once sampling was done, hyperthyroidism patients were given methimazole at a starting dose of 30 mg daily, whereas ophthalmopathy patients were given high-dose intravenous methylprednisolone. The paper reports TCR Vbeta CDR3 sequencing of about 140 peripheral blood samples: approximately 43 ophthalmopathy, roughly 74 hyperthyroidism and 17 progressor patients. Broad study findings and their caveats: A 13 V-J signature model separated ophthalmopathy from stable hyperthyroidism, with 87.88% sensitivity and 81.08% specificity in cross-validation and 80%/75% in testing. No statistical method was used to fix the sample size in advance, and group allocation was not hidden from the investigators. Blood samples also contained most of the expanded thyroid clonotypes (frequency above 0.001), which suggests that blood repertoires may reflect thyroid immune responses. In validation, progression to ophthalmopathy was predicted by the model with nearly 71% sensitivity and just over 72% specificity, a median of approximately 7.1 months before onset.

Hyperthyroidism patients were aged 18 to 65 years and newly diagnosed, with disease duration of less than 2 months. Exclusion was applied to patients with uncontrolled infections, other autoimmune diseases, pregnancy or lactation. Diagnoses were based on clinical symptoms, serum thyroxine and TRAb, thyroid ultrasound and orbital computed tomography. For progressor patients, blood was drawn at the first diagnosis of hyperthyroidism, before any ophthalmopathy symptoms had appeared. Ficoll-Paque density gradient centrifugation was used to isolate PBMCs from about 10 ml of fresh peripheral blood. Progressor patients were defined as those initially diagnosed with Graves' hyperthyroidism in whom ophthalmopathy developed during follow-up. Trizol reagent was used to extract total RNA, and RNA quality was then checked on an Agilent 2100 Bioanalyzer. TCR beta CDR3 regions were amplified from RNA transcripts. A first-round RT-PCR of the TCR CDR3 used the HTBI primer set with the Qiagen OneStep RT-PCR kit. Libraries were constructed in a second round of multiplex PCR, after which size selection and purification were carried out. Libraries were sequenced paired-end with 100 bp reads on an Illumina HiSeq2000. The authors' pipeline ran thus. SOAPnuke was used to process the raw data, throwing out any read that contained adapters or uncalled bases, had a mean Phred below 15, or lacked an exact constant-primer or identifier match. High-quality paired reads were merged using COPE v1.2.5, and each unique nucleotide sequence was defined as a clonotype. MiTCR v1.1 was used to align the clonotypes against IMGT TRBV, TRBD and TRBJ reference segments. Analysis was restricted to V-J combinations with a frequency above 0.0001, which covered 99% to 99.2% of repertoires. The TCS score was defined as the ratio of F50 (clonal expansion) to E x V (chaos), calculated using BLOSUM62-based TCRdist between CDR3 peptides within each V-J. Welch's t-statistics and random forest reduced around 510 V-J features to about 12, which were used in a naive Bayes classifier (R e1071). The public sequencing data were trimmed at Q25 with fastp and processed into clonotypes with MiXCR by TCRdb, which kept only in-frame beta chains. Here each entry gathers all rows of one CDR3 protein and keeps the most common genes and DNA. It is TCRdb's table, rather than the study itself, that gives the V and J calls and clone size. This sample has almost 600,000 distinct CDR3 sequences in its table, and roughly 14% of those were observed once. Roughly 6.2% of the sample lies in the top ten.

Reading the germline V gene gives CDR1 SGDLS and CDR2 YYNGEE. The CDR3 contains 19 residues, cysteine and phenylalanine counted. Only the CDR3 DNA stays, 57 bases, in frame from base 1. Trimmed from V: 4 bases; trimmed from J: 0 bases; junction bases lacking a gene match: 16. Sequenced sample: blood. The clonotype was recovered from a woman aged 25 to 45 with Graves' hyperthyroidism that later progressed to Graves' ophthalmopathy. The chain couples TRBV9 to TRBJ2-1, with 7 bases matching TRBD2. The DNA is TGTGCCAGCAGCCATGGCAACCAACGGGAGGACTTCTCCTACAATGAGCAGTTCTTC. This encodes CASSHGNQREDFSYNEQFF.